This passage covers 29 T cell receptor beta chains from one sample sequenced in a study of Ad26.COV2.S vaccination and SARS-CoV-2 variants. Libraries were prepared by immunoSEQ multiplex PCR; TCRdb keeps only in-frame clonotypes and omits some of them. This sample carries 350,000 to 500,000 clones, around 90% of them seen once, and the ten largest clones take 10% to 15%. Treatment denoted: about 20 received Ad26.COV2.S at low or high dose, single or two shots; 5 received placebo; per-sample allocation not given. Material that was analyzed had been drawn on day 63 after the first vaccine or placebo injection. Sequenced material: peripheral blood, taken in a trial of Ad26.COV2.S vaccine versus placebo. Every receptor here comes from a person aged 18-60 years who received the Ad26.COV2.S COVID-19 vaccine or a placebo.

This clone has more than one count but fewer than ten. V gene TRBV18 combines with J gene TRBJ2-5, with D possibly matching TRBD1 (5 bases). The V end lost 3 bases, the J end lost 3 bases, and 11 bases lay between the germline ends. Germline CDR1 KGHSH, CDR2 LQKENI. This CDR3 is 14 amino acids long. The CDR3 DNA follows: TGTGCCAGCTCACCCCCCTTAGGGGAAGAGACCCAGTACTTC. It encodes CASSPPLGEETQYF. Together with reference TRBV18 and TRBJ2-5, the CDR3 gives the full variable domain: NAGVMQNPRHLVRRRGQEARLRCSPMKGHSHVYWYRQLPEEGLKFMVYLQKENIIDESGMPKERFSAEFPKEGPSILRIQQVVRGDSAAYFCASSPPLGEETQYFGPGTRLLVL.

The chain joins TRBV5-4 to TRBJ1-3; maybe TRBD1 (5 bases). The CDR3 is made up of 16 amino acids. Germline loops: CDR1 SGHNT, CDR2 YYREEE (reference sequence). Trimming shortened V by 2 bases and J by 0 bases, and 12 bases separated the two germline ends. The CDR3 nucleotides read TGTGCCAGCAGCTTCGGGGCGTCGCTCTCTGGAAACACCATATATTTT. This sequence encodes CASSFGASLSGNTIYF.

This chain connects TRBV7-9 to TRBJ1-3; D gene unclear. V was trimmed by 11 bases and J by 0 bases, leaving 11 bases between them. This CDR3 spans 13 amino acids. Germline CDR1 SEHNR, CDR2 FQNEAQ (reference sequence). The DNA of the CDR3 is TGTGCCGACGGAGGCGACTCTGGAAACACCATATATTTT. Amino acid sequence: CADGGDSGNTIYF.

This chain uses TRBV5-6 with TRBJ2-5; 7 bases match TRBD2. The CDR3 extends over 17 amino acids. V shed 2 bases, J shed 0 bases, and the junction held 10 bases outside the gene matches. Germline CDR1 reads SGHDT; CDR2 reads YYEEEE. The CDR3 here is CASSFAFGGIDQETQYF. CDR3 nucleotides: TGTGCCAGCAGCTTCGCCTTCGGGGGGATCGACCAAGAGACCCAGTACTTC.

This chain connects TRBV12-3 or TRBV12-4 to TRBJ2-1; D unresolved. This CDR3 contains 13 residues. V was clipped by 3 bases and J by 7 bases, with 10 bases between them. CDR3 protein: CASSLQVLNEQFF. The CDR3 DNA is TGTGCCAGCAGTTTGCAGGTTTTGAATGAGCAGTTCTTC.

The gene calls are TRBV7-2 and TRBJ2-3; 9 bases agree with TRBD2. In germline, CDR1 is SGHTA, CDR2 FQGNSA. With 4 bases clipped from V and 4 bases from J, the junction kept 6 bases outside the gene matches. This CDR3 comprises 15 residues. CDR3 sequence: CASSSSGILADTQYF. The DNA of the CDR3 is TGTGCCAGCAGCTCTAGCGGGATTCTAGCAGATACGCAGTATTTT.

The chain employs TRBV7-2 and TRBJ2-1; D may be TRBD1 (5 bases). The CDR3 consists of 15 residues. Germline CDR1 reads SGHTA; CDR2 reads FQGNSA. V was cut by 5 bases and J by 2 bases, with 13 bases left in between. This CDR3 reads CASSPTWGPYNEQFF. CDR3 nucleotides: TGTGCCAGCAGCCCAACCTGGGGCCCCTACAATGAGCAGTTCTTC.

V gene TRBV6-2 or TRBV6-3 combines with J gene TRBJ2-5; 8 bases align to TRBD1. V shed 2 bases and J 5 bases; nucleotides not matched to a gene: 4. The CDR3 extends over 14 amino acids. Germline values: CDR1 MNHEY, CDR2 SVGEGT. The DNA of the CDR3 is TGTGCCAGCAGTTACCCCAGGGGGCGGGAGACCCAGTACTTC. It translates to CASSYPRGRETQYF.

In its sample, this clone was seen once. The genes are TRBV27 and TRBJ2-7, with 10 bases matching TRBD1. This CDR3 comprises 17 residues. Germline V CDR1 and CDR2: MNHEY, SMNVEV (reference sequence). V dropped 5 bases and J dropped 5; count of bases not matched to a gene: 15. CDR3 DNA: TGTGCCAGCAGTGACTGGACAGGGGGTTCTCGCGCCCACGAGCAGTACTTC. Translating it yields CASSDWTGGSRAHEQYF.

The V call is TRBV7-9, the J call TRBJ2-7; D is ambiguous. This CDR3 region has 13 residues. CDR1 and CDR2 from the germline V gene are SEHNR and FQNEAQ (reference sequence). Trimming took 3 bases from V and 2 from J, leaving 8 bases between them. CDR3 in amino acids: CASSFNTPYEQYF. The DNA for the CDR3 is TGTGCCAGCAGCTTTAACACCCCCTACGAGCAGTACTTC.

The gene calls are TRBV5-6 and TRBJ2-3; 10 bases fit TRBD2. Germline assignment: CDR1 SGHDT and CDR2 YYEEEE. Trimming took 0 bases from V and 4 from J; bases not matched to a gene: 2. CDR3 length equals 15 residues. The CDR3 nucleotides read TGTGCCAGCAGCTTGGAGACTAGCGGGCCAGATACGCAGTATTTT. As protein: CASSLETSGPDTQYF.

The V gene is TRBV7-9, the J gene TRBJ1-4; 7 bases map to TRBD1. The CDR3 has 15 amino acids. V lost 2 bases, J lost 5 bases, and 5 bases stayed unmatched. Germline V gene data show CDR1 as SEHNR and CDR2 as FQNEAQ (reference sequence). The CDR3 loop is CASSLRTGFNEKLFF. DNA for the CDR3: TGTGCCAGCAGCTTAAGGACAGGCTTCAATGAAAAACTGTTTTTT.

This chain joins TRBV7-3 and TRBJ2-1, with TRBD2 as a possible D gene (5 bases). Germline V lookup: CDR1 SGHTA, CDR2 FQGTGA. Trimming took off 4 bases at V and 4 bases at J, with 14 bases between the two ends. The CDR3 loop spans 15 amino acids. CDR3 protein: CASSSSRTDYNEQFF. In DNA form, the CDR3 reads TGTGCCAGCAGCTCCTCCCGGACTGATTACAATGAGCAGTTCTTC.

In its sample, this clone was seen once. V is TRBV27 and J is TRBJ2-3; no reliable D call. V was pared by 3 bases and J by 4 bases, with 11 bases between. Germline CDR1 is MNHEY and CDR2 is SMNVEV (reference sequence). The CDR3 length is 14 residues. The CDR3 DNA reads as TGTGCCAGCAGTTTCCGTAGACGTCCAGATACGCAGTATTTT. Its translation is CASSFRRRPDTQYF.

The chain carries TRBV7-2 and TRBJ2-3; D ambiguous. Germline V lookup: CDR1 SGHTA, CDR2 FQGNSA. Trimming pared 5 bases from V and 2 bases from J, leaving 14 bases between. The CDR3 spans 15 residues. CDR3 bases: TGTGCCAGCAGCCCCTTGGCGGTAAACACAGATACGCAGTATTTT. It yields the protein CASSPLAVNTDTQYF.

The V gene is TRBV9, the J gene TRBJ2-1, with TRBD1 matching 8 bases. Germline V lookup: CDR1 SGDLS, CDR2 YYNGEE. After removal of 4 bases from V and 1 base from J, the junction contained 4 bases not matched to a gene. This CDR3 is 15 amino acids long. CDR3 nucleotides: TGTGCCAGCAGCAAACGACAGGGGTCCTACAATGAGCAGTTCTTC. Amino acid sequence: CASSKRQGSYNEQFF.

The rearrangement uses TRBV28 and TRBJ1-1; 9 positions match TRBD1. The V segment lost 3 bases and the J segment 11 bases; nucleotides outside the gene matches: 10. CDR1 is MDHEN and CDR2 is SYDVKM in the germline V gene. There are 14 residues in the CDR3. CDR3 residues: CASSFSDRGGLAFF. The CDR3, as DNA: TGTGCCAGCAGTTTCTCGGACAGGGGCGGGTTGGCTTTCTTT.

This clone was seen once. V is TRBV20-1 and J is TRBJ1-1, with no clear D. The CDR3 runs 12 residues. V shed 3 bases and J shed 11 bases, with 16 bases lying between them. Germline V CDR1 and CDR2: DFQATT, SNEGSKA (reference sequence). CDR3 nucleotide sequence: TGCAGTGCTAGTAAACTGGCTCGAGGGGCTTTCTTT. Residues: CSASKLARGAFF.

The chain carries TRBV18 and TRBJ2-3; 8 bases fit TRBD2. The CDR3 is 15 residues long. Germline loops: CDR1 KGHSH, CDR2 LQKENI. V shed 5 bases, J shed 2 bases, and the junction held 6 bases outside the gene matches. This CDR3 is CASSGDSGITDTQYF. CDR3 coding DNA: TGTGCCAGCTCAGGTGATAGCGGGATCACAGATACGCAGTATTTT.

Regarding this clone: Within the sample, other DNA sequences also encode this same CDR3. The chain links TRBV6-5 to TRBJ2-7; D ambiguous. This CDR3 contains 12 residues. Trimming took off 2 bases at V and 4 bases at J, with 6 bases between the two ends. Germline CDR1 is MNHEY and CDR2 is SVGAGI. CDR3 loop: CASSYVEYEQYF. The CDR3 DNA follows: TGTGCCAGCAGTTACGTGGAGTACGAGCAGTACTTC.

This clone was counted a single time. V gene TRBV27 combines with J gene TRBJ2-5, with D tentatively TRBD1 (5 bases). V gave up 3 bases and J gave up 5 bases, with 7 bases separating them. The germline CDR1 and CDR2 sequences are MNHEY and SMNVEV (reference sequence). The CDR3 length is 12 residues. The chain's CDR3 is CASSLKGETQYF. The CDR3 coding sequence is TGTGCCAGCAGTTTGAAGGGGGAGACCCAGTACTTC.

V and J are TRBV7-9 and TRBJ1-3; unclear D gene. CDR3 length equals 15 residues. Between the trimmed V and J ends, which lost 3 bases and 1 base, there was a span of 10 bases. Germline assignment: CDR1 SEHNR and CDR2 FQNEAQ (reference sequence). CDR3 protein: CASSFGTLSGNTIYF. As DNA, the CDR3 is TGTGCCAGCAGCTTCGGCACTTTGTCTGGAAACACCATATATTTT.

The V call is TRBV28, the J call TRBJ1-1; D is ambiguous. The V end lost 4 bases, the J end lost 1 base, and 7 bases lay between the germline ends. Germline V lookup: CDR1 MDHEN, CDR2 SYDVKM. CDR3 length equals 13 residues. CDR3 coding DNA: TGTGCCAGCAGTTCTAACCCGAACACTGAAGCTTTCTTT. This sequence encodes CASSSNPNTEAFF.

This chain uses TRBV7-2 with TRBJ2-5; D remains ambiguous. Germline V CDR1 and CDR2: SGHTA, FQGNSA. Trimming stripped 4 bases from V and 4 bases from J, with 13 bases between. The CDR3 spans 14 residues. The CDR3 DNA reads TGTGCCAGCAGCTCCTCCCCGGCACGAGAGACCCAGTACTTC. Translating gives CASSSSPARETQYF.

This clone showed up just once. CDR3 in DNA: TGCGCCAGCAGCCTACGCCCGACAGGATCCCCCTACGAGCAGTACTTC. Encoded protein: CASSLRPTGSPYEQYF. The chain uses TRBV23-1 and TRBJ2-7, with D perhaps matching TRBD1 (6 bases). TRBV23-1 is reported as an ORF; its role is uncertain. This CDR3 has 16 amino acids. V lost 6 bases to trimming and J lost 2 bases, with 20 bases between them.

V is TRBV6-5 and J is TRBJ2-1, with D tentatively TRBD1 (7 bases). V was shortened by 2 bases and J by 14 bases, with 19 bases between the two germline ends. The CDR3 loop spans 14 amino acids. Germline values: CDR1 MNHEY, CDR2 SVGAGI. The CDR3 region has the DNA TGTGCCAGCAGTTACCCCCCAGGGGGGAGCGGCGAGTTCTTC. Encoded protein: CASSYPPGGSGEFF.

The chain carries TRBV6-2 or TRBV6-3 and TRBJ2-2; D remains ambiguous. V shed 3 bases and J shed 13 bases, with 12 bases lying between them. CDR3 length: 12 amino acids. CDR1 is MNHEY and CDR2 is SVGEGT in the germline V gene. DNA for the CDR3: TGTGCCAGCAGTTATTGGCCGGGTGGGCTGTTTTTT. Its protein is CASSYWPGGLFF.

The DNA for the CDR3 is TGTGCCAGCAGCTTGAGAGGGGGCAACACTGAAGCTTTCTTT. Residues: CASSLRGGNTEAFF. The chain is built from TRBV13 and TRBJ1-1; 7 bases line up with TRBD1. The germline CDR1 and CDR2 sequences are PRHDT and FYEKMQ (reference sequence). This CDR3 contains 14 residues. The junction had 3 bases not matched to a gene; V was cut back by 3 bases and J by 2 bases.

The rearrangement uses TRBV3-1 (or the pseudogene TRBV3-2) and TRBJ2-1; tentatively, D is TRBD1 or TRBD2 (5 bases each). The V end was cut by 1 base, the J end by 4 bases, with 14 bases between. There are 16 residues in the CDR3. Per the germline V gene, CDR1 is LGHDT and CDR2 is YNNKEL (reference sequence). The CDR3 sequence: CASSQGGWSGYNEQFF. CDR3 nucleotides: TGTGCCAGCAGCCAAGGGGGGTGGTCGGGATACAATGAGCAGTTCTTC.